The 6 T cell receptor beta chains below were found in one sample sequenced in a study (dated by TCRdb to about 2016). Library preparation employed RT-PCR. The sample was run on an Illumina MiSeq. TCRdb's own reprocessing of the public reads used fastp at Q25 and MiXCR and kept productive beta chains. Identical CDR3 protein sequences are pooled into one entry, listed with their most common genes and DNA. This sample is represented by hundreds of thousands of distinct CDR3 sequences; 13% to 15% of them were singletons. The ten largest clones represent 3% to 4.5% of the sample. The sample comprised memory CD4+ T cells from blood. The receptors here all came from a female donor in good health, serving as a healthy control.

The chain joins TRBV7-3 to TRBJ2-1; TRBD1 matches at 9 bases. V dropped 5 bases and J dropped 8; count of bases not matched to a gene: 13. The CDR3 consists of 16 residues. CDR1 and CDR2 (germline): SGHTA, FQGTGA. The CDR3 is CASSIRGQGAIDEQFF. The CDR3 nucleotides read TGTGCCAGCAGCATTAGGGGACAGGGTGCGATCGATGAGCAGTTCTTC.

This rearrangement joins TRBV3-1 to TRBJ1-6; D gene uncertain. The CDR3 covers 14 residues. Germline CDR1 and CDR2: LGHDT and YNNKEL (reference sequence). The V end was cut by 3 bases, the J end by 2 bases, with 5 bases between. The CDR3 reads CASSHVTYNSPLHF. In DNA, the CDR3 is TGTGCCAGCAGCCATGTCACCTATAATTCACCCCTCCACTTT.

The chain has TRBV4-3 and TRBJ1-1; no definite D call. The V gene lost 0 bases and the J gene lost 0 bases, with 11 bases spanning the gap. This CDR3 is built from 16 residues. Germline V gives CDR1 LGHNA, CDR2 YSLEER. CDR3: CASSQDRSWMNTEAFF. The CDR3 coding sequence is TGCGCCAGCAGCCAAGACAGGTCCTGGATGAACACTGAAGCTTTCTTT.

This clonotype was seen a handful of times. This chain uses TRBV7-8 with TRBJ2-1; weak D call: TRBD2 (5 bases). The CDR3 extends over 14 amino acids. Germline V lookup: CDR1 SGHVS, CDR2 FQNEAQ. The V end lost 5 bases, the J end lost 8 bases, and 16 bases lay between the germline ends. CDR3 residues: CASSLVTRFDEQFF. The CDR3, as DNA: TGTGCCAGCAGCCTCGTAACTAGATTTGATGAGCAGTTCTTC.

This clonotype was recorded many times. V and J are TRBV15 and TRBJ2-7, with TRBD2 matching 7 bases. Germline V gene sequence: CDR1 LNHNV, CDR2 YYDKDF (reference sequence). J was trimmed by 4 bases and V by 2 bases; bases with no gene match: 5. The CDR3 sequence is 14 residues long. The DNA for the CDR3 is TGTGCCACCAGCAGAAAGACTAGCCTGTACGAGCAGTACTTC. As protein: CATSRKTSLYEQYF.

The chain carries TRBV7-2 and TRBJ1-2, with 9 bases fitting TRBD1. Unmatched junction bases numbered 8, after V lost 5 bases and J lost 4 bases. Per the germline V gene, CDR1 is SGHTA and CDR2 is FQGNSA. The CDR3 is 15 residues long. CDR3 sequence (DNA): TGTGCCAGCAGCCCGAACAGGGGGCGCCTCTATGGCTACACCTTC. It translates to CASSPNRGRLYGYTF.